Each of the 10 T cell receptor beta chains below was sequenced from the same sample in a study of cytomegalovirus exposure and HLA in healthy donors. 60 Vbeta and 13 Jbeta primers were used in PCR. Profiled with immunoSEQ multiplex PCR; TCRdb holds only in-frame clones, not every one. The table records 130,000 or so clones, 60% to 85% of them present only once. Sequencing was done on a sample of PBMCs. The source of these receptors is a man younger than 45 in good health and CMV-seronegative.

This chain uses TRBV19 with TRBJ1-2, with TRBD1 as a possible D gene (6 bases). Trimming took off 5 bases at V and 4 bases at J, with 11 bases between the two ends. Germline CDR1 is LNHDA and CDR2 is SQIVND (reference sequence). This CDR3 region has 13 residues. CDR3 sequence (DNA): TGTGCCAGTAGTCCCTGGACAGCCTATGGCTACACCTTC. Its translation: CASSPWTAYGYTF.

The count of this clone is one. The genes are TRBV29-1 and TRBJ2-1, with a weak D call TRBD2 (5 bases). This CDR3 is 11 amino acids long. Trimming took off 4 bases at V and 8 bases at J, with 9 bases between the two ends. Germline V CDR1 and CDR2: SQVTM, ANQGSEA. CDR3 nucleotides: TGCAGCGTTGCGAGGGCCCATGAGCAGTTCTTC. Amino acids: CSVARAHEQFF.

V and J are TRBV2 and TRBJ1-5; D remains ambiguous. This CDR3 region has 14 residues. Trimming pared 5 bases from V and 0 bases from J, leaving 8 bases between. The germline CDR1 and CDR2 sequences are SNHLY and FYNNEI. CDR3 DNA: TGTGCCAGCAGTAAACAGTTTAGCAATCAGCCCCAGCATTTT. Its protein is CASSKQFSNQPQHF.

CDR3 region: CASSYRGNEKLFF. CDR3 sequence (DNA): TGTGCCAGTAGCTACAGGGGTAATGAAAAACTGTTTTTT. This chain connects TRBV19 to TRBJ1-4; 7 nucleotides match TRBD1. From germline, CDR1 is LNHDA and CDR2 SQIVND (reference sequence). The CDR3 totals 13 residues. J gave up 4 bases and V 6 bases, and 2 bases lay outside the gene matches.

This clone is labeled medium-sized. Distinct nucleotide sequences in the sample also encode this CDR3. The chain joins TRBV6-5 to TRBJ1-2, with D perhaps matching TRBD1 (5 bases). There are 10 residues in the CDR3. Germline V CDR1 and CDR2: MNHEY, SVGAGI. Trimming shortened V by 10 bases and J by 8 bases, and 11 bases separated the two germline ends. The CDR3 DNA reads as TGTGCCACCCGACGGGGGGGCTACACCTTC. Its protein product is CATRRGGYTF.

The gene calls are TRBV5-1 and TRBJ2-7, with 10 bases fitting TRBD2. Germline CDR1 SGHRS, CDR2 YFSETQ. After removal of 2 bases from V and 0 bases from J, the junction contained 8 bases not matched to a gene. The CDR3 is 17 residues long. The CDR3 loop is CASSFLAGAGSSYEQYF. The CDR3, as DNA: TGCGCCAGCAGCTTCCTAGCGGGAGCGGGGTCCTCCTACGAGCAGTACTTC.

J is TRBJ2-3 and V is TRBV7-9; 8 nucleotides align to TRBD1. The CDR3 contains 16 residues. With V trimmed by 5 bases and J by 6 bases, 13 bases remained unmatched. Germline loops: CDR1 SEHNR, CDR2 FQNEAQ (reference sequence). CDR3 region: CASSARDRWRSDTQYF. CDR3 DNA sequence: TGTGCCAGCAGCGCCCGGGACAGGTGGAGGAGCGATACGCAGTATTTT.

This rearrangement joins TRBV19 to TRBJ1-4, with 10 bases matching TRBD1. There are 15 residues in the CDR3. CDR1 and CDR2 from the germline V gene are LNHDA and SQIVND (reference sequence). V shed 11 bases and J 1 base; nucleotides not matched to a gene: 7. The CDR3 loop reads CASRDRGVTNEKLFF. For the CDR3, the DNA is TGTGCCTCCAGGGACAGGGGAGTAACTAATGAAAAACTGTTTTTT.

The V gene is TRBV5-1, the J gene TRBJ2-5, with D uncertain. In germline, CDR1 is SGHRS, CDR2 YFSETQ. Trimming left V 2 bases short and J 3 bases short, with 8 bases between. The CDR3 sequence is 13 residues long. Here the CDR3 reads CASSFGSKETQYF. The CDR3 region has the DNA TGCGCCAGCAGCTTCGGTAGTAAAGAGACCCAGTACTTC.

This clone was counted a few times. V gene TRBV19 combines with J gene TRBJ2-1; TRBD2 is a possible D gene (6 bases). Trimming left V 4 bases short and J 6 bases short, with 19 bases between. The CDR3 loop spans 16 amino acids. Germline loops: CDR1 LNHDA, CDR2 SQIVND (reference sequence). In DNA form, the CDR3 reads TGTGCCAGTAGTACGGGACTCCGGGCGAGGGGCAATGAGCAGTTCTTC. Protein: CASSTGLRARGNEQFF.